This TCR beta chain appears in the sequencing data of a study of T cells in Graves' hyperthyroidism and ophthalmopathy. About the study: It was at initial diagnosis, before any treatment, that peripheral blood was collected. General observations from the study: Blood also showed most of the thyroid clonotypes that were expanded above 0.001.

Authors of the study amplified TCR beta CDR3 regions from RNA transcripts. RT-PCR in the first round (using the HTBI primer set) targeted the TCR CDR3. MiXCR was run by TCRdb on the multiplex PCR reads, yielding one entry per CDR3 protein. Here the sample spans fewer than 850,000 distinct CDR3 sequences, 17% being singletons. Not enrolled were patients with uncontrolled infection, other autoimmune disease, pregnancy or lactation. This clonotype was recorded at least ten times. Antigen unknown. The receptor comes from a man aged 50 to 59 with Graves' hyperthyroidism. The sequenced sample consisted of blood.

CDR3 loop: CASSSRTGGNYGYTF. The CDR3 DNA sequence: TGCGCCAGCAGCTCCAGGACAGGGGGCAATTATGGCTACACCTTC. The chain couples TRBV5-1 to TRBJ1-2; 11 nucleotides line up with TRBD1. The CDR3 has 15 residues. Germline CDR1 is SGHRS and CDR2 is YFSETQ. J gave up 5 bases and V 3 bases, and 6 bases lay outside the gene matches.